These 7 T cell receptor beta chains were sequenced from one sample in a study of shared clonotypes between healthy human individuals. The method was immunoSEQ multiplex PCR; TCRdb's version includes in-frame clones alone and lacks a portion of them. The sample has about 2 million clones, around 95% seen once. Sequencing used naive CD4+ T cells sorted from blood. As for subset: CD45RA+ positively selected. The receptors shown here come from a man between 18 and 35 years old in good health.

CDR3 DNA: TGTGCCGGATTAACACCCTACGAGCAGTACTTC. Amino acid sequence: CAGLTPYEQYF. The J gene is TRBJ2-7, the V gene TRBV6-4, with D unresolved. CDR1 MRHNA and CDR2 SNTAGT come from the germline V gene. The CDR3 covers 11 residues. Trimming left V 11 bases short and J 2 bases short, with 10 bases between.

The count of this clone is one. The V and J genes are TRBV4-3 and TRBJ2-2; tentatively, D is TRBD2 (5 bases). Germline lookup yields CDR1 LGHNA and CDR2 YSLEER. This CDR3 spans 17 amino acids. V lost 0 bases, J lost 4 bases, and 15 bases lay in between. CDR3 nucleotides: TGCGCCAGCAGCCAAGAACCGGGGTCGATTAGCACCGGGGAGCTGTTTTTT. Protein sequence: CASSQEPGSISTGELFF.

The CDR3: CASSGFGDGYTF. CDR3 nucleotide sequence: TGCGCCAGCAGTGGGTTCGGTGATGGCTACACCTTC. The chain combines TRBV10-2 with TRBJ1-2; no clear D. This CDR3 spans 12 amino acids. Trimming shortened V by 4 bases and J by 6 bases, and 9 bases separated the two germline ends. The germline gives CDR1 WSHSY, CDR2 SAAADI.

The rearrangement uses TRBV30 and TRBJ2-1, with 15 bases matching TRBD2. The CDR3 covers 15 residues. The germline CDR1 and CDR2 sequences are GTSNPN and SVGIG (reference sequence). Losses at the gene ends were 2 bases for V and 8 bases for J; bases not matched to a gene: 4. The CDR3 spells CAWSPGLAGGHEQFF. The CDR3 bases are TGTGCCTGGAGTCCAGGACTAGCGGGGGGGCATGAGCAGTTCTTC.

The chain employs TRBV6-6 and TRBJ2-3; D not certain. V dropped 6 bases and J dropped 0 bases, with 4 bases sitting between them. This CDR3 has 12 residues. CDR1 and CDR2 (germline): MNHNY, SVGAGI (reference sequence). CDR3 region: CASRTSTDTQYF. In nucleotides, the CDR3 is TGTGCCAGCAGGACTAGCACAGATACGCAGTATTTT.

Written as DNA, the CDR3 is TGTGCCAGCAGCGTAACCAAGGGTACGCAGTATTTT. Its protein product is CASSVTKGTQYF. V usage is TRBV5-4 and J usage is TRBJ2-3; D gene uncertain. The CDR3 sequence is 12 residues long. V was shortened by 4 bases and J by 8 bases, with 11 bases between the two germline ends. CDR1 is SGHNT and CDR2 is YYREEE in the germline V gene (reference sequence).

The chain carries TRBV9 and TRBJ2-5, with 9 bases fitting TRBD1. Germline loops: CDR1 SGDLS, CDR2 YYNGEE. The J segment lost 1 base and the V segment lost 2 bases, leaving 3 bases of the junction unmatched. The CDR3 loop spans 15 amino acids. Here the CDR3 reads CASSVTGGPQETQYF. CDR3 nucleotides: TGTGCCAGCAGCGTGACAGGGGGTCCCCAAGAGACCCAGTACTTC.